The entry below gives a single T cell receptor beta chain sequence along with its context. Assay used: immunoSEQ multiplex PCR; TCRdb lists only in-frame clones, some missing. The data show about 24,000 clones, with around 84% seen just once and more than 7.5% held by the top ten. These data are taken from a study of cytotoxic CD8 clonotypes in ibrutinib-treated CLL. In the study overall: Among patients, about 25 responded partially and 2 completely; 15 or so then stayed remitted and some 12 progressed after median around 70 months. Following a median about eleven months of treatment, with a range of 6 to 36, response samples were taken.

Germline values: CDR1 MNHEY, CDR2 SVGAGI. Trimming shortened V by 6 bases and J by 3 bases, and 18 bases separated the two germline ends. The CDR3 runs to 15 residues. Libraries of TCR beta were made from approximately 2 micrograms of genomic DNA that came from cryopreserved PBMCs. The chain links TRBV6-5 to TRBJ2-7; a possible D gene is TRBD2 (8 bases). The sample consisted of PBMCs, taken before ibrutinib treatment. The source of this sequence is a human donor with chronic lymphocytic leukemia. CDR3 amino acids: CASSQGDSGIYEQYF. Written as DNA, the CDR3 is TGTGCCAGCAGCCAGGGGGATAGCGGGATCTACGAGCAGTACTTC.